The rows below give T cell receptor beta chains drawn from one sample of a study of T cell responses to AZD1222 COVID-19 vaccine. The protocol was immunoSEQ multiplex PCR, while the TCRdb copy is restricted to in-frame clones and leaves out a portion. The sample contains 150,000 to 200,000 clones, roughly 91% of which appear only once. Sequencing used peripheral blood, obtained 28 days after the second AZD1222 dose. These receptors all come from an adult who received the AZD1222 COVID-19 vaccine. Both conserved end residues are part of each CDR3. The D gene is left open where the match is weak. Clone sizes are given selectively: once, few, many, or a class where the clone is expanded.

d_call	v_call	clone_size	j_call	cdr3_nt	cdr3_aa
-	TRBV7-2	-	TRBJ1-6	TGTGCCAGCAGCACCCCGGGGCCGAGCTCCTATAATTCACCCCTCCACTTT	CASSTPGPSSYNSPLHF
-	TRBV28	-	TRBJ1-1	TGTGCCAGCAGTTCTGCTTTGGTAGGGTCTGAAGCTTTCTTT	CASSSALVGSEAFF
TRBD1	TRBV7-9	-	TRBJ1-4	TGTGCCAGCAGCTTCGGGACAGCCAGTAATGAAAAACTGTTTTTT	CASSFGTASNEKLFF
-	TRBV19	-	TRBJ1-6	TGTGCCACCCAAGGCCCGGGGAATTCACCCCTCCACTTT	CATQGPGNSPLHF
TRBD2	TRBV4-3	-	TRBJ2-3	TGCGCCAGCAGCACACGGGAGGGCCACGATACGCAGTATTTT	CASSTREGHDTQYF
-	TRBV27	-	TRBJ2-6	TGTGCCAGCAGTTTATCCCTGAGGGCCAACGTCCTGACTTTC	CASSLSLRANVLTF
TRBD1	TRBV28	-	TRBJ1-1	TGTGCCAGCAGGGGGGGGGACAGGGAGGGTTTCTTT	CASRGGDREGFF
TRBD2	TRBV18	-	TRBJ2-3	TGTGCCAGCTCACCCCGACTAGCGGGAGCCACAGATACGCAGTATTTT	CASSPRLAGATDTQYF
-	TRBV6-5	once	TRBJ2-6	TGTGCCAGCAGTTACTCCGAGGCTGGGGCCAACGTCCTGACTTTC	CASSYSEAGANVLTF
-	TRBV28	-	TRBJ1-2	TGTGCCAGCAGCACCCCCGGGACGAGTAATGGCTACACCTTC	CASSTPGTSNGYTF
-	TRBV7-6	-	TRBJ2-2	TGTGCCAGCAGATTAGTGCAGGGCGGAACCGGGGAGCTGTTTTTT	CASRLVQGGTGELFF
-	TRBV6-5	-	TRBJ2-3	TGTGCCAGCAGTAGAAGACAACCAGATACGCAGTATTTT	CASSRRQPDTQYF
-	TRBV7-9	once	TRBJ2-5	TGTGCCAGCAGCTTAGCCCCAGAGACCCAGTACTTC	CASSLAPETQYF
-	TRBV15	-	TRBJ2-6	TGTGCCACCAGCAGGAGCCGAGGGGCACCTCGGGGGGCCAACGTCCTGACTTTC	CATSRSRGAPRGANVLTF
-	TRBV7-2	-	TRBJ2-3	TGTGCCAGCAGCTTAGTTTCTAAAAGCACAGATACGCAGTATTTT	CASSLVSKSTDTQYF
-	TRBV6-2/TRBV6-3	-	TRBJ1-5	TGTGCCAGCAGTTACTCCGACAGATATCAGCCCCAGCATTTT	CASSYSDRYQPQHF
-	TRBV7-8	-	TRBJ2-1	TGTGCCAGCAGCCCCCTGGGCCATGAGCAGTTCTTC	CASSPLGHEQFF
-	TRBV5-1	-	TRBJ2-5	TGCGCCAGCAGCTTGGAGACGGTAGAGACCCAGTACTTC	CASSLETVETQYF
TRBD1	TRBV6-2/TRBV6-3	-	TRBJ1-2	TGTGCCAGCAGTTACTCGCCGGGACAGGGGGCCGGTGGCTACACCTTC	CASSYSPGQGAGGYTF
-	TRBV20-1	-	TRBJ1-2	TGCAGTGCTAGTGGCCCCGGCGGCTACACCTTC	CSASGPGGYTF
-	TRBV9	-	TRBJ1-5	TGTGCCAGCAGCGTAGATGGTGCCCATCAGCCCCAGCATTTT	CASSVDGAHQPQHF
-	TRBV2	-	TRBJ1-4	TGTGCCAGCAGAAGGGGGGCAGGCGAAAAACTGTTTTTT	CASRRGAGEKLFF
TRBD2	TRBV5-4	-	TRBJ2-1	TGTGCCAGCAGCCATAGCGGGAGGATGTTCGATGAGCAGTTCTTC	CASSHSGRMFDEQFF
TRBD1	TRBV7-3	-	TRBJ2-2	TGTGCCAGCAGGCCCGGGACAGGGGGTACCGGGGAGCTGTTTTTT	CASRPGTGGTGELFF
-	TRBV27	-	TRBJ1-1	TGTGCCAGCAGTCCTGCCGGGGTGGGCACTGAAGCTTTCTTT	CASSPAGVGTEAFF
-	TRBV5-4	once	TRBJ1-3	TGTGCCAGCAGCTTGGAAGGGCAGCTGAGCTCTGGAAACACCATATATTTT	CASSLEGQLSSGNTIYF
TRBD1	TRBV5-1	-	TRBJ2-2	TGCGCCAGCAGCATAGGGACAGCGAACACCGGGGAGCTGTTTTTT	CASSIGTANTGELFF
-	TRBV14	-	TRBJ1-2	TGTGCCAGCAGCCAAGACAGGGGATATGGCTACACCTTC	CASSQDRGYGYTF
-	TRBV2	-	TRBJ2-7	TGTGCCAGCACTGAAGGGGGGGTGGGCGGCTACGAGCAGTACTTC	CASTEGGVGGYEQYF